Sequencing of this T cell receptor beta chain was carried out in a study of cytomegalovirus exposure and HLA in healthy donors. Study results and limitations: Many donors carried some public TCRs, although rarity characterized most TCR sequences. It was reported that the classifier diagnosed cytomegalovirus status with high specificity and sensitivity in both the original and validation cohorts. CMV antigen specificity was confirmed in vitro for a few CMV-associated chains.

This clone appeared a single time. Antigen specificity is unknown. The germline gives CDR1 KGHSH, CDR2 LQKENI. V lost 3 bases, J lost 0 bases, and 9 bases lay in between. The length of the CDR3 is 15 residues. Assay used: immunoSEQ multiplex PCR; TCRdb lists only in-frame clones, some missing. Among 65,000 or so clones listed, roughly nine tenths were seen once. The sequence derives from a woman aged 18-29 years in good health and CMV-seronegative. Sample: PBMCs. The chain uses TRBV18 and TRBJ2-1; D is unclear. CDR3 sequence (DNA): TGTGCCAGCTCACCGATCTGGAGCTCCTACAATGAGCAGTTCTTC. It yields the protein CASSPIWSSYNEQFF.